The present T cell receptor (beta chain) was sequenced within a study of blood T cell repertoires in COVID-19. Germline trimming cut 4 bases from V and 6 bases from J; bases unmatched to any gene: 10. CDR1 and CDR2 from the germline V gene are SGHTA and FQGNSA. The CDR3 has 15 residues. The method was immunoSEQ multiplex PCR; TCRdb's version includes in-frame clones alone and lacks a portion of them. The table lists roughly 79,000 clones, 87% of them singletons. The specimen sequenced was peripheral blood. The chain recombines TRBV7-2 with TRBJ1-1; 8 bases fit TRBD1. The receptor was derived from a woman between 45 and 60 years old with acute or convalescent COVID-19. The CDR3 spells CASSWEDRVIPEAFF. CDR3 sequence (DNA): TGTGCCAGCAGCTGGGAGGACAGGGTCATCCCTGAAGCTTTCTTT.